This TCR beta chain was recorded in a study of blood T cell repertoires in COVID-19. On the study more broadly: There were acute and convalescent COVID-19 samples, and they came from the United States, Italy and Spain. PBMCs, B-cell-depleted T cells, or T cells were the source of the cDNA or gDNA that made up the material.

V lost 0 bases and J lost 4, with 9 bases in between. The CDR3 spans 14 residues. The V gene's germline CDR1 is LGHDT and CDR2 YNNKEL (reference sequence). As originally analysed: Estimation of nucleated cell counts was performed using reference gene primer amplification. Sequencing was performed with immunoSEQ multiplex PCR; in TCRdb, only in-frame clones are kept and a portion is missing. D and trimming were read from the DNA, whereas the V and J calls and clone size are those reported in that table. The sample contains 150,000 to 200,000 clones, approximately 85% of which appear only once. The V gene is TRBV3-1 (or the pseudogene TRBV3-2), the J gene TRBJ2-5; D possibly corresponds to TRBD1 (6 bases). The specimen sequenced was peripheral blood. This TCR was recovered from a man between 60 and 75 years old with active or convalescent COVID-19. The CDR3, as DNA: TGTGCCAGCAGCCAAGATCAGGGGCGAGAGACCCAGTACTTC. Its translation is CASSQDQGRETQYF.